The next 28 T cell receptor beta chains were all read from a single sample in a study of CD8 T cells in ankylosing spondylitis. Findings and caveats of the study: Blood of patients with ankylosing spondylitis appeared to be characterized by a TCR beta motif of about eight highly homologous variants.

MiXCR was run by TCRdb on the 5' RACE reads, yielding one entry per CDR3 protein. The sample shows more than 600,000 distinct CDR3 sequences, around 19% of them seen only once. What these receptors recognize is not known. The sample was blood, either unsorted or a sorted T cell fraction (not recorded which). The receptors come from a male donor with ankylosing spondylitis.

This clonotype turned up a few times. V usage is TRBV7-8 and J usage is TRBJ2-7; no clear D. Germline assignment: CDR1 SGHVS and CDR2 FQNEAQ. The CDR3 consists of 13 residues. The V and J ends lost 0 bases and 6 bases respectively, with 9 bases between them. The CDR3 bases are TGTGCCAGCAGCTTAGCACCGAGAGTCGAGCAGTACTTC. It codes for CASSLAPRVEQYF.

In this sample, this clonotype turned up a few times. The CDR3 nucleotides are TGCAGTGCCAAGCTTGGCGGGGGGACGAATGAGCAGTTCTTC. Encoded protein: CSAKLGGGTNEQFF. The V and J genes are TRBV20-1 and TRBJ2-1, with TRBD2 matching 8 bases. The trim removed 6 bases at V and 7 bases at J, leaving 11 bases unmatched. Germline lookup yields CDR1 DFQATT and CDR2 SNEGSKA (reference sequence). This CDR3 is built from 14 residues.

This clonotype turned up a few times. CDR3 sequence reads: CASSGTVEPEQFF. The CDR3 coding sequence is TGTGCCAGCTCCGGGACAGTCGAACCTGAGCAGTTCTTC. The chain is built from TRBV6-2 or TRBV6-3 and TRBJ2-1, with 7 bases fitting TRBD1. This CDR3 comprises 13 residues. Trimming at V came to 8 bases and at J to 9 bases, leaving 10 bases not matched to a gene. In germline, CDR1 is MNHEY, CDR2 SVGEGT.

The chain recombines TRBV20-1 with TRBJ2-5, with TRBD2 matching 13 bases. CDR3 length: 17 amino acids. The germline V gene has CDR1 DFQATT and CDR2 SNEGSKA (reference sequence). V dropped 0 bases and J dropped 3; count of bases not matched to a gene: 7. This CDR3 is CSARDHRTSGGKETQYF. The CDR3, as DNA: TGCAGTGCTAGAGATCATCGGACTAGCGGGGGAAAAGAGACCCAGTACTTC.

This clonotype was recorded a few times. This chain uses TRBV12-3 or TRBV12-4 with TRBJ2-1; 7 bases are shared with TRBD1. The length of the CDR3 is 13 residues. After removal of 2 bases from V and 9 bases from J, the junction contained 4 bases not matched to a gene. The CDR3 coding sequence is TGTGCCAGCAGTTTAACACAGGGGCGTGAGCAGTTCTTC. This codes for CASSLTQGREQFF.

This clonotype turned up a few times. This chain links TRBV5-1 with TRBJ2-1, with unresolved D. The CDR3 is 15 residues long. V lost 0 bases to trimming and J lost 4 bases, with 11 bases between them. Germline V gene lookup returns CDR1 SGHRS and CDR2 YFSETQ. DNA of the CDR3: TGCGCCAGCAGCTTGGCTGCGGTTATATACAATGAGCAGTTCTTC. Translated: CASSLAAVIYNEQFF.

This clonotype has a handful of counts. This CDR3 is CASSFGQGGYTF. CDR3 coding DNA: TGCGCCAGCAGCTTTGGACAGGGCGGCTACACCTTC. The chain couples TRBV5-1 to TRBJ1-2; 8 nucleotides match TRBD1. The CDR3 contains 12 residues. J lost 8 bases, V lost 2 bases, and 2 bases had no gene match. Germline values: CDR1 SGHRS, CDR2 YFSETQ.

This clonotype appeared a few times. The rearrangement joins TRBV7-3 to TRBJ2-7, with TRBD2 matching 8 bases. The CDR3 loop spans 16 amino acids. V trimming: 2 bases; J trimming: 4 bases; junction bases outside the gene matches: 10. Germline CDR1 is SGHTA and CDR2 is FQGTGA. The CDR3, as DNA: TGTGCCAGCAGCTTAGGTCCCGGGAGGGCCGGGTACGAGCAGTACTTC. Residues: CASSLGPGRAGYEQYF. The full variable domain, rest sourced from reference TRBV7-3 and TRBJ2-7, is GAGVSQTPSNKVTEKGKYVELRCDPISGHTALYWYRQSLGQGPEFLIYFQGTGAADDSGLPNDRFFAVRPEGSVSTLKIQRTERGDSAVYLCASSLGPGRAGYEQYFGPGTRLTVT.

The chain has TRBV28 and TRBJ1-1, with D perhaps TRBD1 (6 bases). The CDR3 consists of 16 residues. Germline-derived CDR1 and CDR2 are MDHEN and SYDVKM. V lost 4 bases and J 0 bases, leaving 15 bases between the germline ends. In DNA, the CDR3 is TGTGCCAGCAGTTCCCCGACAGGACCCATGAACACTGAAGCTTTCTTT. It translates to CASSSPTGPMNTEAFF. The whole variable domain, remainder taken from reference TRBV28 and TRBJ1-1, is DVKVTQSSRYLVKRTGEKVFLECVQDMDHENMFWYRQDPGLGLRLIYFSYDVKMKEKGDIPEGYSVSREKKERFSLILESASTNQTSMYLCASSSPTGPMNTEAFFGQGTRLTVV.

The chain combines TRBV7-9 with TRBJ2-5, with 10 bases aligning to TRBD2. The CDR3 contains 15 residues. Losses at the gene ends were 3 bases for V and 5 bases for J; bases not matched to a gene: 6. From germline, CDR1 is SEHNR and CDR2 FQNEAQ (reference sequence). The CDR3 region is CASSFLAGGIETQYF. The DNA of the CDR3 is TGTGCCAGCAGCTTCTTAGCGGGGGGTATCGAGACCCAGTACTTC.

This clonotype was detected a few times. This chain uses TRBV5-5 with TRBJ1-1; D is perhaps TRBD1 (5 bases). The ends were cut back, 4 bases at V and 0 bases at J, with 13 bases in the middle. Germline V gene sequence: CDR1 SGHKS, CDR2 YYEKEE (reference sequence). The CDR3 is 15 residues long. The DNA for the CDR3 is TGTGCCAGCAGCCCTCGACAGTCTCTGAACACTGAAGCTTTCTTT. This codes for CASSPRQSLNTEAFF.

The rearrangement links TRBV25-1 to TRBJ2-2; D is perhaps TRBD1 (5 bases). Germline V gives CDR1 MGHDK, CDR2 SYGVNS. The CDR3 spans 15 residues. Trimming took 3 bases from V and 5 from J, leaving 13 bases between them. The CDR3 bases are TGTGCCAGCAGTGATCCTTGGACAATAACCGGGGAGCTGTTTTTT. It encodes CASSDPWTITGELFF. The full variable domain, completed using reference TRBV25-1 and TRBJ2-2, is EADIYQTPRYLVIGTGKKITLECSQTMGHDKMYWYQQDPGMELHLIHYSYGVNSTEKGDLSSESTVSRIRTEHFPLTLESARPSHTSQYLCASSDPWTITGELFFGEGSRLTVL.

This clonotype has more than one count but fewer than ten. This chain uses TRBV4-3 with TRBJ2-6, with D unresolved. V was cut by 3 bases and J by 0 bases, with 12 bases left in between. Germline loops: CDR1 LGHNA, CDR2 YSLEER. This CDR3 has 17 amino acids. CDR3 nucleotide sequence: TGCGCCAGCAGCCAGGTGGGCCGTAACTCTGGGGCCAACGTCCTGACTTTC. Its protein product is CASSQVGRNSGANVLTF.

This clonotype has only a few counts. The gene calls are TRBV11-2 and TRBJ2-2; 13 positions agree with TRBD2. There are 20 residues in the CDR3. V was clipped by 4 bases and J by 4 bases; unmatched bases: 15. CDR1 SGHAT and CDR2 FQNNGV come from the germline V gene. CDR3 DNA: TGTGCCAGCAGCTCACTAGCCCCCCCACTAGCGGGGGGGAGCACCGGGGAGCTGTTTTTT. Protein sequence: CASSSLAPPLAGGSTGELFF.

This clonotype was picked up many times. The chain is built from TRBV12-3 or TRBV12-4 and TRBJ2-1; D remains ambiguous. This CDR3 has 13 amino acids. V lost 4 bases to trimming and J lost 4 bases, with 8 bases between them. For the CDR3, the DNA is TGTGCCAGCAGTTATTGGGTTTACAATGAGCAGTTCTTC. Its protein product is CASSYWVYNEQFF.

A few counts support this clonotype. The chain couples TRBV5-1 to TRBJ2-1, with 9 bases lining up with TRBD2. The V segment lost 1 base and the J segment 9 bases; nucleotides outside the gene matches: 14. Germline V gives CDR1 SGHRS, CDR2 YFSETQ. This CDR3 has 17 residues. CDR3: CASSLLEIAGVKGEQFF. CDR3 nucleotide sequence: TGCGCCAGCAGCTTGTTAGAGATAGCGGGGGTCAAGGGTGAGCAGTTCTTC.

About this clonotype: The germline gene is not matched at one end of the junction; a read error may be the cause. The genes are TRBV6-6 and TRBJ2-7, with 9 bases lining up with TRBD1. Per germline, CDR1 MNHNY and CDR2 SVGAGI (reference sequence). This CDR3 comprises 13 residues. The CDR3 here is CVSSLGTGRKQYF. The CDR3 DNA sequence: TGTGTCAGCAGTCTCGGGACAGGGAGGAAGCAGTACTTC.

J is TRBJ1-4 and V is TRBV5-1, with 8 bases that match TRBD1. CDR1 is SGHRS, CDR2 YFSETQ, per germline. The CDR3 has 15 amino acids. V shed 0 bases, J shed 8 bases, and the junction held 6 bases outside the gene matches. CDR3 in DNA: TGCGCCAGCAGCTTGGAAGGGACAGGATTGGAAAAACTGTTTTTT. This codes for CASSLEGTGLEKLFF.

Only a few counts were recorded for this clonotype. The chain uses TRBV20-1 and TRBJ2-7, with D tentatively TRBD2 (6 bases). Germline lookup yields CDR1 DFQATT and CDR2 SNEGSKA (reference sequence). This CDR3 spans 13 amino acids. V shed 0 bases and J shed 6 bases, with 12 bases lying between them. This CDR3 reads CSARELAFGEQYF. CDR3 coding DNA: TGCAGTGCTAGAGAACTAGCATTCGGCGAGCAGTACTTC.

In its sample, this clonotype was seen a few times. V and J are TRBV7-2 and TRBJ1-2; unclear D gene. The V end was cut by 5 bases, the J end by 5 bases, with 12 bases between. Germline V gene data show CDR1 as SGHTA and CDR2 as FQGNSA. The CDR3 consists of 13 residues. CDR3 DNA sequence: TGTGCCAGCAGCCGCTGGGCGGGGTATGGCTACACCTTC. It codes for CASSRWAGYGYTF.

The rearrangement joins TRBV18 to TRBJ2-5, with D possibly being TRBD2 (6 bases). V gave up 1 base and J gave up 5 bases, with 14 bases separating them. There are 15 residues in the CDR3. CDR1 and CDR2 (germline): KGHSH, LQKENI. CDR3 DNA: TGTGCCAGCTCACCACGTGGCAGGAGGGAGGAGACCCAGTACTTC. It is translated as CASSPRGRREETQYF.

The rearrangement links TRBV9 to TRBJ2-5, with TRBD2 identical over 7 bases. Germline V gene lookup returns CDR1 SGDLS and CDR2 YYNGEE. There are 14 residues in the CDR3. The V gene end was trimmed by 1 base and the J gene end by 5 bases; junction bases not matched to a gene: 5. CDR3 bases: TGTGCCAGCAGCGTACGCGGGAGTGGGGAGACCCAGTACTTC. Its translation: CASSVRGSGETQYF.

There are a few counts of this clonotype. CDR3 DNA: TGCGCCAGCAGCTCAGTAGACAGGGGCACCGGGGAGCTGTTTTTT. Amino acids: CASSSVDRGTGELFF. V usage is TRBV5-1 and J usage is TRBJ2-2, with 8 bases aligning to TRBD1. Germline V gene lookup returns CDR1 SGHRS and CDR2 YFSETQ. The ends lost 3 bases at V and 4 bases at J; junction bases unmatched: 5. The CDR3 extends over 15 amino acids.

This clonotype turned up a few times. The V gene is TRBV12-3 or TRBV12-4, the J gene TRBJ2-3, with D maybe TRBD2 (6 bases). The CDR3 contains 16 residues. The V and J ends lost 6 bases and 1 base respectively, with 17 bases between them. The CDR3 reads CASRDSGWVGTDTQYF. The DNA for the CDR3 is TGTGCCAGCAGGGATAGCGGCTGGGTTGGCACAGATACGCAGTATTTT.

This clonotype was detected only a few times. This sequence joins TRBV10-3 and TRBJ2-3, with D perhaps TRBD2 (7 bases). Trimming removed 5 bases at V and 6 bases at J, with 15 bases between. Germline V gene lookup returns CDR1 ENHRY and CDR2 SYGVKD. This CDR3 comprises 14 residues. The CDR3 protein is CAISNEGGRDTQYF. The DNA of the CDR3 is TGTGCCATCAGTAACGAGGGGGGGCGTGATACGCAGTATTTT.

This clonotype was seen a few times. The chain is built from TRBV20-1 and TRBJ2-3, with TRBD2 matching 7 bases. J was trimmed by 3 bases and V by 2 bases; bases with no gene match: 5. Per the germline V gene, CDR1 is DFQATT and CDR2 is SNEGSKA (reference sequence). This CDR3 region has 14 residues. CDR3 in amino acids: CSARRTSATDTQYF. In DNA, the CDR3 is TGCAGTGCTAGAAGAACTAGCGCGACAGATACGCAGTATTTT.

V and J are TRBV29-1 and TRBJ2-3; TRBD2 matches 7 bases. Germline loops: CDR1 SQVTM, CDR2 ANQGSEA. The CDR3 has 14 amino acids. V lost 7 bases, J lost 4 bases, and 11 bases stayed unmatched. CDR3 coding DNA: TGCAGCGCCGCCAGAGCGGGATTTGCAGATACGCAGTATTTT. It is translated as CSAARAGFADTQYF.

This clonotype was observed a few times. DNA of the CDR3: TGTGCCAGCTCACCCCCCCGGCCTGGCGGGGATCAAGAGACCCAGTACTTC. This gives the protein CASSPPRPGGDQETQYF. The rearrangement uses TRBV18 and TRBJ2-5, with a weak D call TRBD2 (6 bases). The CDR3 is 17 residues long. Germline values: CDR1 KGHSH, CDR2 LQKENI. V lost 3 bases to trimming and J lost 2 bases, with 19 bases between them. The entire variable domain, with the rest obtained from reference TRBV18 and TRBJ2-5, is as follows: NAGVMQNPRHLVRRRGQEARLRCSPMKGHSHVYWYRQLPEEGLKFMVYLQKENIIDESGMPKERFSAEFPKEGPSILRIQQVVRGDSAAYFCASSPPRPGGDQETQYFGPGTRLLVL.